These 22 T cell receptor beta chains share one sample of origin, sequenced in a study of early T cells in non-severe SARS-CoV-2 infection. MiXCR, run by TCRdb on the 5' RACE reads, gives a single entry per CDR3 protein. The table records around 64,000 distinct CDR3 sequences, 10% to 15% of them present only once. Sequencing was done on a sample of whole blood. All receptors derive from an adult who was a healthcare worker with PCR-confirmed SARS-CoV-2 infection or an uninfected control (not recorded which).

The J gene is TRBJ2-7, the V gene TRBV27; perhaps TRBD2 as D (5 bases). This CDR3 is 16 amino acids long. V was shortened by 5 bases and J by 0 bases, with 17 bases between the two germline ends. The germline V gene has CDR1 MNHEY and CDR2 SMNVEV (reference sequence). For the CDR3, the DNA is TGTGCCAGCAGTCGAGCTATGGGAGATTACTCCTACGAGCAGTACTTC. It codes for CASSRAMGDYSYEQYF.

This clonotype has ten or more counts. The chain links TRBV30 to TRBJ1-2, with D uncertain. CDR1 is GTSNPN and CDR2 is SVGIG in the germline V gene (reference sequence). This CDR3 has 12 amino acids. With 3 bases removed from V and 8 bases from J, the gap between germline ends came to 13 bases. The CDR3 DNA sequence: TGTGCCTGGAGCTCGGGCCGGAAGGGCTACACCTTC. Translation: CAWSSGRKGYTF. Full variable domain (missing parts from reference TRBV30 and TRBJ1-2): SQTIHQWPATLVQPVGSPLSLECTVEGTSNPNLYWYRQAAGRGLQLLFYSVGIGQISSEVPQNLSASRPQDRQFILSSKKLLLSDSGFYLCAWSSGRKGYTFGSGTRLTVV.

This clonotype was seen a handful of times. The CDR3 bases are TGTGCCAGCAGCACGGCTTTGACAGGGGGAGACTATGGCTACACCTTC. Protein product: CASSTALTGGDYGYTF. The gene calls are TRBV7-9 and TRBJ1-2; 9 positions match TRBD1. The CDR3 is made up of 16 amino acids. V shed 5 bases and J 3 bases; nucleotides not matched to a gene: 10. From germline, CDR1 is SEHNR and CDR2 FQNEAQ (reference sequence).

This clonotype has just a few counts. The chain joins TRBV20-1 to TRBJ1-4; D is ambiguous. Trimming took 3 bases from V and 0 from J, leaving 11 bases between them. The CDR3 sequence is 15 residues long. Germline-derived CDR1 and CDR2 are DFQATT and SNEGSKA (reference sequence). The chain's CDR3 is CSASLAATTNEKLFF. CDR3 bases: TGCAGTGCTAGCCTGGCAGCCACAACTAATGAAAAACTGTTTTTT.

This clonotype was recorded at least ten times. CDR3 sequence (DNA): TGTGCCAGCTCACCACCGGCACCTTACTACGAGCAGTACTTC. Translation: CASSPPAPYYEQYF. This rearrangement joins TRBV18 to TRBJ2-7; D is undetermined. Trimming cost V 0 bases and J 3 bases, with 9 bases left between them. Germline V gene data show CDR1 as KGHSH and CDR2 as LQKENI. This CDR3 has 14 amino acids. Full variable domain (rest looked up from reference TRBV18 and TRBJ2-7): NAGVMQNPRHLVRRRGQEARLRCSPMKGHSHVYWYRQLPEEGLKFMVYLQKENIIDESGMPKERFSAEFPKEGPSILRIQQVVRGDSAAYFCASSPPAPYYEQYFGPGTRLTVT.

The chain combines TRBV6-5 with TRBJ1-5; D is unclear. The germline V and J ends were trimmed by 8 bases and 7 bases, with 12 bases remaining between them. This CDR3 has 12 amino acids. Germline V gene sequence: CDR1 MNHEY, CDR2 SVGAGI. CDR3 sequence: CASGFPNQPQHF. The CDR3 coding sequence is TGTGCCAGCGGATTCCCCAACCAGCCCCAGCATTTT.

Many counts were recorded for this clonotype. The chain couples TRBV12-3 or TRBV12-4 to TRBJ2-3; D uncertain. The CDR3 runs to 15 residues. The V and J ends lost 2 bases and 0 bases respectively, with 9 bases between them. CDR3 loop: CASSLRAPSTDTQYF. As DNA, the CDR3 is TGTGCCAGCAGTTTAAGAGCGCCGAGCACAGATACGCAGTATTTT.

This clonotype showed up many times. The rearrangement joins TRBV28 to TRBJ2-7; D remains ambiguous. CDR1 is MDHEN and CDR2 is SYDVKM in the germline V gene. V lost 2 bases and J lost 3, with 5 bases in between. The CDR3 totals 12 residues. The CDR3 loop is CASSLQNYEQYF. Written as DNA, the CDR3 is TGTGCCAGCAGTTTACAGAACTACGAGCAGTACTTC.

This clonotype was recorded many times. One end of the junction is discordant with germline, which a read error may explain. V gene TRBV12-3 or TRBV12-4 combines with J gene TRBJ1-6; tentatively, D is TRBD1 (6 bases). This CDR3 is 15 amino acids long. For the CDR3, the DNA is TGTGCCAGCAGGCCGCGGGGGCCCCTTAATTCACCCCTCCATTTT. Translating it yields CASRPRGPLNSPLHF.

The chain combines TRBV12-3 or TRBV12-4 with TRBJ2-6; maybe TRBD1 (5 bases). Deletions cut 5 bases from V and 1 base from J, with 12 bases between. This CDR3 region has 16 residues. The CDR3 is CASSPNSGSGANVLTF. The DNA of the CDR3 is TGTGCCAGCAGTCCCAACTCAGGGTCTGGGGCCAACGTCCTGACTTTC.

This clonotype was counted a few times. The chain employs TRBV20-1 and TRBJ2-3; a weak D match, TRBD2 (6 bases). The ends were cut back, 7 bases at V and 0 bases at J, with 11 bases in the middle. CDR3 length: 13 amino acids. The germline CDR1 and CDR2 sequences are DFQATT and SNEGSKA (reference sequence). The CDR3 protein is CSVDGLSTDTQYF. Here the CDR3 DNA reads TGCAGTGTTGACGGACTAAGCACAGATACGCAGTATTTT.

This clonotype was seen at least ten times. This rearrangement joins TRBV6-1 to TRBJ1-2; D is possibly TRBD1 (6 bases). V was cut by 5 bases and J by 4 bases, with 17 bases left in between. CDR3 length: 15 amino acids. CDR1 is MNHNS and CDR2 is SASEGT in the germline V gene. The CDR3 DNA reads TGTGCCAGCAGTACCACAGGGACCACCTTCTATGGCTACACCTTC. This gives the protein CASSTTGTTFYGYTF.

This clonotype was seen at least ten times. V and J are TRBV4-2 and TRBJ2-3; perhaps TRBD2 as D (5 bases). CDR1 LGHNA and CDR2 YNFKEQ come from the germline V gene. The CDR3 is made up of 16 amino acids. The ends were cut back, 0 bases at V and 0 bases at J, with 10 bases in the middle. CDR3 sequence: CASSQDAGSSTDTQYF. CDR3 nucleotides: TGTGCCAGCAGCCAAGATGCGGGTTCTAGCACAGATACGCAGTATTTT.

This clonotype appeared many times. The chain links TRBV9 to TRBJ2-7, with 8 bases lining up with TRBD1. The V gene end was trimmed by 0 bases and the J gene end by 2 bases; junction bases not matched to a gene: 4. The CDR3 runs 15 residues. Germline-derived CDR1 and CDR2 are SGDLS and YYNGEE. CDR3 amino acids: CASSVGRTGTYEQYF. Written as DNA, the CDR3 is TGTGCCAGCAGCGTAGGAAGGACAGGGACCTACGAGCAGTACTTC.

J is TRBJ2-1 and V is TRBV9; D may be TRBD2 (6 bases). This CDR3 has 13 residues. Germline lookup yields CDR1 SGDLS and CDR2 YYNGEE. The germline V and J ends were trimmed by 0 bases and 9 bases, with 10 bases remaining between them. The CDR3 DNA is TGTGCCAGCAGCGTAGTTCCCGGGGGTGAGCAGTTCTTC. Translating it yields CASSVVPGGEQFF.

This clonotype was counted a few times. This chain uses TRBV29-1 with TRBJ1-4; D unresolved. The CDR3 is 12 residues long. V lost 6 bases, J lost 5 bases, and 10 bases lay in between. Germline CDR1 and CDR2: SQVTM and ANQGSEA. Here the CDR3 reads CSVGWMNEKLFF. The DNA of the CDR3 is TGCAGCGTCGGCTGGATGAATGAAAAACTGTTTTTT.

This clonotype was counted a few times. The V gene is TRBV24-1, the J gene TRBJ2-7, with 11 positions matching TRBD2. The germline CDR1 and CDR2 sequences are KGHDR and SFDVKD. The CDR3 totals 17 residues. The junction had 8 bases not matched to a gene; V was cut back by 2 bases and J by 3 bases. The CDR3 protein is CATSDSPPGTSGYEQYF. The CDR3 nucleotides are TGTGCCACCAGTGATTCGCCTCCCGGGACTAGCGGCTACGAGCAGTACTTC.

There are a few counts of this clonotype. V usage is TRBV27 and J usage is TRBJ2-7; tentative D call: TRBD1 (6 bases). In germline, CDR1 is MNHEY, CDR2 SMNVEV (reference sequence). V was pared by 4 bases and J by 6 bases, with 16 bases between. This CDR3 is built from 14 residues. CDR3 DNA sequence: TGTGCCAGCAGTTCTTACAGGGCCTCCGGCGAGCAGTACTTC. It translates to CASSSYRASGEQYF.

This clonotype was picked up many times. CDR3 in amino acids: CASSYTSPAESSYNEQFF. For the CDR3, the DNA is TGCGCCAGCAGCTATACAAGTCCCGCGGAGAGTAGCTACAATGAGCAGTTCTTC. The chain recombines TRBV4-1 with TRBJ2-1; the D is unclear. Between the trimmed V and J ends, which lost 5 bases and 3 bases, there was a span of 23 bases. From germline, CDR1 is MGHRA and CDR2 YSYEKL. This CDR3 comprises 18 residues.

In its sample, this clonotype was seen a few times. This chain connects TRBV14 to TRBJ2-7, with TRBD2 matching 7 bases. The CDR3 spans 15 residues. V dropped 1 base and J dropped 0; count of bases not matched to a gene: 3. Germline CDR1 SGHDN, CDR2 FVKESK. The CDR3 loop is CASSQVGRLSYEQYF. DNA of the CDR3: TGTGCCAGCAGCCAAGTCGGGAGGCTCTCCTACGAGCAGTACTTC.

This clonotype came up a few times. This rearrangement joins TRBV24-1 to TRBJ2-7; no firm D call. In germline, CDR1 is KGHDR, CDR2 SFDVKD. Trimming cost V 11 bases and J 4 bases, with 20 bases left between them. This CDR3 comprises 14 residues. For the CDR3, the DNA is TGTGCCATCTCCCTCCCCCCCACGCGGTACGAGCAGTACTTC. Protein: CAISLPPTRYEQYF.

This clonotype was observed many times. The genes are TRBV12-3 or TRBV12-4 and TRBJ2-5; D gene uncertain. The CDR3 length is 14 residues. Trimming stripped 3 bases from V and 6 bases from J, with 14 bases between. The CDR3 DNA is TGTGCCAGCAGTTTTGGTGGCGAAGATCAGACCCAGTACTTC. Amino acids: CASSFGGEDQTQYF.